These 27 T cell receptor beta chains share one sample of origin, sequenced in a study of identical twins. TCRdb re-analysed the 5' RACE reads in MiXCR, keeping a single row per CDR3 protein. The profile shows 450,000 to 650,000 distinct CDR3 sequences, roughly 15% of them singletons. This same sample was also taken into another study, of yellow fever vaccine responses in identical twins.

Source material: CD4+ T cells sorted from blood. Every receptor here comes from a woman between 18 and 29 years old in good health.

This clonotype was recorded a few times. The rearrangement uses TRBV7-9 and TRBJ2-3, with 10 bases that match TRBD2. The CDR3 loop spans 15 amino acids. CDR1 is SEHNR, CDR2 FQNEAQ, per germline (reference sequence). The trim removed 5 bases at V and 2 bases at J, leaving 4 bases unmatched. The DNA for the CDR3 is TGTGCCAGCAGCCCCGGACTAGCGGACACAGATACGCAGTATTTT. Encoded protein: CASSPGLADTDTQYF. The full variable domain, with the rest looked up from reference TRBV7-9 and TRBJ2-3, is DTGVSQNPRHKITKRGQNVTFRCDPISEHNRLYWYRQTLGQGPEFLTYFQNEAQLEKSRLLSDRFSAERPKGSFSTLEIQRTEQGDSAMYLCASSPGLADTDTQYFGPGTRLTVL.

This clonotype was seen only a few times. This chain links TRBV7-9 with TRBJ1-2; D not certain. Germline assignment: CDR1 SEHNR and CDR2 FQNEAQ (reference sequence). Trimming removed 5 bases at V and 0 bases at J, with 19 bases between. The CDR3 contains 17 residues. Written as DNA, the CDR3 is TGTGCCAGCAGCCCCCAGGCCGCGGGCACGACTAACTATGGCTACACCTTC. Translation: CASSPQAAGTTNYGYTF.

This clonotype appeared a few times. The V and J genes are TRBV5-1 and TRBJ2-7, with D possibly being TRBD1 (6 bases). This CDR3 comprises 13 residues. Trimming took 5 bases from V and 3 from J, leaving 12 bases between them. The germline gives CDR1 SGHRS, CDR2 YFSETQ. DNA for the CDR3: TGCGCCAGCAGTCCCACAGGGAACTACGAGCAGTACGTC. It codes for CASSPTGNYEQYV.

This clonotype was counted a few times. The chain has TRBV20-1 and TRBJ2-3, with D perhaps matching TRBD2 (6 bases). The germline V and J ends were trimmed by 1 base and 0 bases, with 11 bases remaining between them. The CDR3 runs to 15 residues. Germline loops: CDR1 DFQATT, CDR2 SNEGSKA (reference sequence). In nucleotides, the CDR3 is TGCAGTGCTAGAGCGCGGGACCGAAGCACAGATACGCAGTATTTT. Translated: CSARARDRSTDTQYF.

This clonotype appeared many times. This chain connects TRBV11-2 to TRBJ2-7, with D perhaps being TRBD1 or TRBD2 (5 bases each). The CDR3 sequence is 14 residues long. Per the germline V gene, CDR1 is SGHAT and CDR2 is FQNNGV. V dropped 7 bases and J dropped 1 base, with 14 bases sitting between them. The CDR3 spells CASTRGTVSYEQYV. The DNA for the CDR3 is TGTGCCAGCACCAGAGGGACCGTGTCCTACGAGCAGTACGTC.

This clonotype was observed a handful of times. CDR3 bases: TGCGCCAGCAGCCAAGATTGGGTTAGTCCGGACACACGGAAAGAGACCCAGTACTTC. Its translation is CASSQDWVSPDTRKETQYF. This sequence joins TRBV4-1 and TRBJ2-5, with D maybe TRBD1 (5 bases). V was trimmed by 0 bases and J by 3 bases, leaving 23 bases between them. Germline V gives CDR1 MGHRA, CDR2 YSYEKL. This CDR3 region has 19 residues.

The chain is built from TRBV5-1 and TRBJ2-3; D is possibly TRBD2 (6 bases). The CDR3 sequence is 16 residues long. Trimming stripped 1 base from V and 2 bases from J, with 14 bases between. In germline, CDR1 is SGHRS, CDR2 YFSETQ. The CDR3 DNA sequence: TGCGCCAGCAGCTTGCCACGACGGGACTTCACAGATACGCAGTATTTT. Its translation is CASSLPRRDFTDTQYF.

This chain connects TRBV10-3 to TRBJ1-6; 10 bases map to TRBD1. The CDR3 totals 15 residues. V shed 7 bases and J 5 bases; nucleotides not matched to a gene: 5. CDR1 is ENHRY, CDR2 SYGVKD, per germline. The CDR3 region is CAITPGTGDNSPLHF. CDR3 in DNA: TGTGCCATCACCCCTGGGACAGGGGATAATTCACCCCTCCACTTT.

Only a few counts were recorded for this clonotype. This chain joins TRBV2 and TRBJ2-2; no clear D gene. The CDR3 has 13 amino acids. Germline V gene sequence: CDR1 SNHLY, CDR2 FYNNEI. V lost 2 bases to trimming and J lost 6 bases, with 7 bases between them. The CDR3 protein is CASSELRAGELFF. CDR3 in DNA: TGTGCCAGCAGTGAATTAAGGGCCGGGGAGCTGTTTTTT.

The chain combines TRBV6-5 with TRBJ2-1; TRBD2 aligns across 8 bases. CDR1 and CDR2 from the germline V gene are MNHEY and SVGAGI. This CDR3 region has 16 residues. The trim removed 0 bases at V and 7 bases at J, leaving 8 bases unmatched. DNA for the CDR3: TGTGCCAGCAGTTACTCCGCCAGCGGGAGTCGTAATGAGCAGTTCTTC. Encoded protein: CASSYSASGSRNEQFF.

This rearrangement joins TRBV9 to TRBJ2-1, with 7 bases aligning to TRBD1. The V gene's germline CDR1 is SGDLS and CDR2 YYNGEE. The V and J ends lost 3 bases and 6 bases, in that order; junction bases with no gene match: 12. CDR3 length: 16 residues. This CDR3 is CASSGKVGGVINEQFF. The DNA for the CDR3 is TGTGCCAGCAGCGGCAAAGTAGGGGGCGTAATCAATGAGCAGTTCTTC.

The chain is built from TRBV6-1 and TRBJ2-1, with TRBD2 matching 7 bases. V dropped 6 bases and J dropped 7; count of bases not matched to a gene: 3. In germline, CDR1 is MNHNS, CDR2 SASEGT. CDR3 length: 12 amino acids. In DNA, the CDR3 is TGTGCCAGCAGACCCGGGGGGAATGAGCAGTTCTTC. Protein: CASRPGGNEQFF.

The chain uses TRBV12-5 and TRBJ2-7; TRBD2 agrees at 11 bases. The CDR3 has 16 amino acids. Germline V lookup: CDR1 LGHNT, CDR2 FRNRAP. The V and J ends lost 7 bases and 2 bases, in that order; junction bases with no gene match: 10. The CDR3 nucleotides are TGTGCTAGTGTCAAACGTCTGACTAGCGGGACCTACGAGCAGTACTTC. This encodes CASVKRLTSGTYEQYF.

The V and J genes are TRBV5-5 and TRBJ2-3; weak D call: TRBD1 (6 bases). The CDR3 totals 16 residues. V shed 1 base and J shed 5 bases, with 17 bases lying between them. Germline V gene lookup returns CDR1 SGHKS and CDR2 YYEKEE (reference sequence). CDR3 protein: CASSLIRDTGLDTQYF. CDR3 coding DNA: TGTGCCAGCAGCTTGATCCGGGACACCGGCTTAGATACGCAGTATTTT.

This clonotype was counted only a few times. The rearrangement uses TRBV27 and TRBJ2-7; no clear D gene. Trimming stripped 5 bases from V and 3 bases from J, with 14 bases between. CDR3 length equals 14 residues. CDR1 is MNHEY, CDR2 SMNVEV, per germline (reference sequence). CDR3 amino acids: CASSLKPGSYEQYF. Written as DNA, the CDR3 is TGTGCCAGCAGTCTGAAACCGGGCAGCTACGAGCAGTACTTC.

This clonotype has just one count. The V gene is TRBV24-1, the J gene TRBJ1-1; D uncertain. Per the germline V gene, CDR1 is KGHDR and CDR2 is SFDVKD. This CDR3 has 14 amino acids. V was clipped by 3 bases and J by 0 bases, with 7 bases between them. CDR3 residues: CATSDGPLNTEAFF. CDR3 DNA sequence: TGTGCCACCAGTGATGGACCACTGAACACTGAAGCTTTCTTT.

This clonotype was counted many times. This chain uses TRBV3-1 with TRBJ2-1; possible D gene TRBD2, 6 bases. The CDR3 consists of 16 residues. Trimming cost V 1 base and J 0 bases, with 10 bases left between them. Looked up from germline, CDR1 is LGHDT and CDR2 is YNNKEL (reference sequence). The CDR3 spells CASSQVTGVSYNEQFF. CDR3 in DNA: TGTGCCAGCAGCCAAGTTACGGGAGTCTCCTACAATGAGCAGTTCTTC.

This clonotype came up a few times. V gene TRBV29-1 combines with J gene TRBJ2-3; TRBD2 is a possible D gene (5 bases). Trimming took off 3 bases at V and 2 bases at J, with 9 bases between the two ends. The germline V gene has CDR1 SQVTM and CDR2 ANQGSEA. The CDR3 covers 13 residues. The CDR3 protein is CSVDYGNTDTQYF. CDR3 DNA sequence: TGCAGCGTTGACTACGGGAACACAGATACGCAGTATTTT.

This rearrangement joins TRBV14 to TRBJ2-7, with 8 bases matching TRBD1. The CDR3 loop spans 17 amino acids. J gave up 6 bases and V 2 bases, and 15 bases lay outside the gene matches. Germline CDR1 and CDR2: SGHDN and FVKESK. This chain's CDR3 is CASSQFHGAGGYSEQYV. CDR3 in DNA: TGTGCCAGCAGCCAATTCCACGGGGCAGGGGGCTATTCCGAGCAGTACGTC.

This clonotype was seen more than once but under ten times. The chain links TRBV5-6 to TRBJ1-5, with TRBD1 identical over 10 bases. The CDR3 extends over 16 amino acids. CDR1 and CDR2 (germline): SGHDT, YYEEEE. V gave up 3 bases and J gave up 4 bases; unmatched junction bases: 7. CDR3 region: CASSWGGQGLNQPQHF. CDR3 coding DNA: TGTGCCAGCAGCTGGGGGGGACAGGGGCTAAATCAGCCCCAGCATTTT.

V gene TRBV6-5 combines with J gene TRBJ1-2; D is undetermined. V dropped 2 bases and J dropped 3 bases, with 10 bases sitting between them. Germline V gives CDR1 MNHEY, CDR2 SVGAGI. The CDR3 contains 14 residues. CDR3 sequence reads: CASSYNRAYYGYTF. CDR3 in DNA: TGTGCCAGCAGTTACAACAGAGCGTACTATGGCTACACCTTC.

This clonotype has more than one count but fewer than ten. The V gene is TRBV5-8, the J gene TRBJ2-2; tentative D call: TRBD1 (7 bases). CDR3 size: 14 residues. V dropped 5 bases and J dropped 7 bases, with 15 bases sitting between them. Germline V gene data show CDR1 as SGHTS and CDR2 as YDEGEE. The chain's CDR3 is CASRNQGGGGELFF. Here the CDR3 DNA reads TGTGCCAGCAGGAACCAGGGGGGCGGCGGGGAGCTGTTTTTT.

The rearrangement joins TRBV10-2 to TRBJ1-3; no clear D. With 6 bases removed from V and 0 bases from J, the gap between germline ends came to 12 bases. The length of the CDR3 is 15 residues. Germline V gene data show CDR1 as WSHSY and CDR2 as SAAADI. The CDR3 DNA follows: TGCGCCAGCAGGCCGGTTGGGCTCTCTGGAAACACCATATATTTT. Residues: CASRPVGLSGNTIYF.

The chain recombines TRBV10-3 with TRBJ1-6; TRBD1 matches at 7 bases. This CDR3 has 16 amino acids. The J segment lost 0 bases and the V segment lost 6 bases, leaving 5 bases of the junction unmatched. The germline V gene encodes CDR1 ENHRY and CDR2 SYGVKD. The CDR3 is CAIRSGGSSYNSPLHF. CDR3 nucleotides: TGTGCCATCAGATCAGGGGGGAGCTCCTATAATTCACCCCTCCACTTT.

There are a few counts of this clonotype. The gene calls are TRBV5-1 and TRBJ1-6, with D hard to call. Trimming cost V 0 bases and J 9 bases, with 10 bases left between them. CDR3 length: 14 residues. Germline lookup yields CDR1 SGHRS and CDR2 YFSETQ. Written as DNA, the CDR3 is TGCGCCAGCAGCTTGGGTGGAGAAGGTTCACCCCTCCACTTT. This gives the protein CASSLGGEGSPLHF.

The rearrangement uses TRBV10-1 and TRBJ2-3; 7 bases agree with TRBD1. Germline lookup yields CDR1 WNHNN and CDR2 SYGVQD (reference sequence). The CDR3 is made up of 16 amino acids. Trimming cost V 0 bases and J 9 bases; bases outside gene matches: 12. CDR3 sequence: CASSESSGTQGRTQYF. CDR3 nucleotide sequence: TGCGCCAGCAGTGAGTCGTCAGGTACACAGGGGCGAACGCAGTATTTT.

The chain uses TRBV7-2 and TRBJ2-2; the match to TRBD2 covers 10 bases. The CDR3 covers 18 residues. V lost 0 bases to trimming and J lost 3 bases; unmatched junction nucleotides: 7. From germline, CDR1 is SGHTA and CDR2 FQGNSA. The CDR3 is CASSLAAGTSADTGELFF. In nucleotides, the CDR3 is TGTGCCAGCAGCTTAGCCGCCGGGACTAGCGCGGACACCGGGGAGCTGTTTTTT.